The sequence of this T cell receptor (beta chain) was determined in a study of spatial heterogeneity in lung cancer (dated by TCRdb to about 2019). The study in broad terms: Beta-chain transcripts were consistently detected in greater numbers than alpha-chain transcripts, which likely reflects a higher abundance of beta-chain transcripts. TCR repertoire features were related to nonsynonymous mutation counts determined by whole-exome sequencing of tumor tissue. In non-small cell lung cancer, the study quantitatively compared TCR alpha and beta repertoires across several tumor regions, matched nontumor lung, and blood. In the raw uncorrected reads, each unique combination of TCR and UMI appeared on average more than ten times. Both alpha and beta chains were TCR-sequenced in samples taken at surgery, namely 220 tumor regions, under 80 matched nontumor lung samples and over 55 PBMC samples. Findings and caveats that apply to the study as a whole: Additional single-cell paired TCR alpha and beta sequencing was considered necessary to confirm, at a functional level, the hypothesis that regional TCRs recognize regional mutations. Ubiquitous expanded tumor TCRs were found in blood more often at tumor resection than at routine follow-up.

Taken with the paper, the label for time point translates to: sample taken at primary tumor resection. Without any cell sorting, TCR sequencing was performed on whole RNA extracted either from tumor and nontumor lung tissue or from cryopreserved PBMC samples. Donors were 72 patients with early-stage, untreated non-small cell lung cancer from the lung TRACERx cohort. A patient was chosen for TCR sequencing only when enough RNA was available from at least two tumor regions. The junction shows trimming of 2 bases on V and 5 bases on J, plus 19 bases between the germline ends. Via the germline V gene (reference sequence), CDR1 is DFQATT and CDR2 SNEGSKA. From the cysteine up to the phenylalanine, the CDR3 has a length of 15 residues. CDR3 DNA is the only sequence kept; it has 45 bases, read in frame from the first base. This clonotype showed up many times. Its recognized antigen is unknown. Base qualities are not recorded, but no much larger clone differs from it by a single base.

The protocol used for the library was 5' RACE. Sequencer: NextSeq 500. The TCR library protocol attached a unique molecular identifier to each TCR cDNA molecule to allow correction of PCR and sequencing errors. The study's processing was this. TCR identification, UMI-based error correction and CDR3 extraction were performed with Decombinator tools. TCRs above a frequency of 2 per 1,000, corresponding to the top 1% of the tumor frequency distribution, were defined as expanded. Each repertoire was subsampled 100 times to 5,000 TCRs, after which Renyi diversity was computed with the R vegan package. CDR3 similarity networks were built from amino acid triplet string-kernel similarity, connecting CDR3s with pairwise similarity above 0.82. TCRdb reprocessed the public reads (quality trimming at Q25 with fastp, clone calling with MiXCR) and kept in-frame beta chains. Every distinct CDR3 protein forms one entry, paired with its most common genes and DNA. V and J calls and clone size were set by TCRdb, not the authors. The sample has 36,000 or so distinct CDR3 sequences on record, less than 5.5% of them singletons. The ten largest clones add up to about 28% of the sample.

The TCR was taken from a female donor with early-stage non-small cell lung cancer. The source was PBMCs, collected at surgery. The sequence joins TRBV20-1 to TRBJ2-7; possibly the D gene is TRBD2, per 6 matching bases. The nucleotide sequence is TGCAGTGCTAGAATCCCGGGACTCCCTCAGAACGAGCAGTACTTC. It specifies CSARIPGLPQNEQYF.